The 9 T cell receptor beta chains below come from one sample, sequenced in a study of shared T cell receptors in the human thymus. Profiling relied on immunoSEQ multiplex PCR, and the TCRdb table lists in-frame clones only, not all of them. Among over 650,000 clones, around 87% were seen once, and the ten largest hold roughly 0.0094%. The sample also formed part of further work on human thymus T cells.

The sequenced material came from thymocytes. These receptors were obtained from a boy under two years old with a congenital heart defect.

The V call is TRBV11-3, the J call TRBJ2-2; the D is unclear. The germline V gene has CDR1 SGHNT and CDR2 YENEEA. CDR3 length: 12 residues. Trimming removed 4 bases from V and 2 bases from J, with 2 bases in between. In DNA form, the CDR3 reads TGTGCCAGCAGCTCAAACACCGGGGAGCTGTTTTTT. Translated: CASSSNTGELFF.

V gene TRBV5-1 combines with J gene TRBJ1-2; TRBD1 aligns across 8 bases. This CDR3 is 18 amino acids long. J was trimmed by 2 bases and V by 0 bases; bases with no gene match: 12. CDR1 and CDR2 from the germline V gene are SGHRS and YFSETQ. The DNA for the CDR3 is TGCGCCAGCAGCTTGGGCGGGTCAGGGGGCCCTTCGAACTATGGCTACACCTTC. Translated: CASSLGGSGGPSNYGYTF.

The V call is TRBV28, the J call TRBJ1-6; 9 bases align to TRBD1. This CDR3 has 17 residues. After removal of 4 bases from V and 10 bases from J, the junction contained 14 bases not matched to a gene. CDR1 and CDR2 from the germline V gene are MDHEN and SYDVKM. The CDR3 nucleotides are TGTGCCAGCAGTTGGGGGACAGGGAGTTCGAAAAGGTCACCCCTCCACTTT. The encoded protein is CASSWGTGSSKRSPLHF. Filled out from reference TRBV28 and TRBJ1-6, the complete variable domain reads DVKVTQSSRYLVKRTGEKVFLECVQDMDHENMFWYRQDPGLGLRLIYFSYDVKMKEKGDIPEGYSVSREKKERFSLILESASTNQTSMYLCASSWGTGSSKRSPLHFGNGTRLTVT.

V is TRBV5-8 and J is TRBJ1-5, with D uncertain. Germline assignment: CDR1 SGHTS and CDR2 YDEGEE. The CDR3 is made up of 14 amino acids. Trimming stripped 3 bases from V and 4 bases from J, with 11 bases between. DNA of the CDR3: TGTGCCAGCAGCTCTGGGCAATCTAATCAGCCCCAGCATTTT. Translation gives CASSSGQSNQPQHF.

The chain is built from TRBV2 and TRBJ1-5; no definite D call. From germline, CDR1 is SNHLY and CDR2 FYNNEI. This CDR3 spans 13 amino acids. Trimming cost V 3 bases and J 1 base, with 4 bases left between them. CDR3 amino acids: CASSDRSNQPQHF. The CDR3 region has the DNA TGTGCCAGCAGTGACAGAAGCAATCAGCCCCAGCATTTT.

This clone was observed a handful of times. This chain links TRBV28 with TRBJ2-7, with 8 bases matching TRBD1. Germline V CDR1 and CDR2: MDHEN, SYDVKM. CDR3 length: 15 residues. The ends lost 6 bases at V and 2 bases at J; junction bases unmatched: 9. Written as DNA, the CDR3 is TGTGCCAGCAGACCCGACAGGGGCCCAACCTACGAGCAGTACTTC. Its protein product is CASRPDRGPTYEQYF. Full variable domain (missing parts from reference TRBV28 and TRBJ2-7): DVKVTQSSRYLVKRTGEKVFLECVQDMDHENMFWYRQDPGLGLRLIYFSYDVKMKEKGDIPEGYSVSREKKERFSLILESASTNQTSMYLCASRPDRGPTYEQYFGPGTRLTVT.

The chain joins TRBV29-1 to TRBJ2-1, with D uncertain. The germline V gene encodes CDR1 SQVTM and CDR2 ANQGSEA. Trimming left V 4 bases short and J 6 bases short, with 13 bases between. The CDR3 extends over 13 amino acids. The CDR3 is CSVGLSVCNEQFF. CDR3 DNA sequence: TGCAGCGTTGGACTCAGCGTGTGCAATGAGCAGTTCTTC.

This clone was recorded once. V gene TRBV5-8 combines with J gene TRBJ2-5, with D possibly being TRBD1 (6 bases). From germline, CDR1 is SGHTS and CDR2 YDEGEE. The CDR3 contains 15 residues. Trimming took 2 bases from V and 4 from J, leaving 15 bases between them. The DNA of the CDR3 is TGTGCCAGCAGCTTCGACAGGAAGGCATCAGAGACCCAGTACTTC. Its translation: CASSFDRKASETQYF.

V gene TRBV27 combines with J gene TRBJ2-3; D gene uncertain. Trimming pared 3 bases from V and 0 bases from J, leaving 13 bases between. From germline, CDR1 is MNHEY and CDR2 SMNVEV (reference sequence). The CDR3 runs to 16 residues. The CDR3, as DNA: TGTGCCAGCAGTTTCTCCTCCGACACTAGCACAGATACGCAGTATTTT. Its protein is CASSFSSDTSTDTQYF.